The clone carrying this T cell receptor beta chain appeared a few times. The target antigen is unknown. This specimen belongs to a study of T-cell reconstitution after alpha-beta-depleted transplantation in children. Study-wide results and caveats: Reportedly, only several hundred clones from non-depleted graft cells drove alpha-beta T-cell counts at about two months.

The germline V gene has CDR1 SGDLS and CDR2 YYNGEE. The ends were cut back, 4 bases at V and 8 bases at J, with 22 bases in the middle. This CDR3 is 16 amino acids long. Unique molecular identifiers featured in how the TCRbeta library was prepared. TCRdb redid the calling of the PCR reads with MiXCR, one entry per CDR3 protein. The sample contains some 200,000 distinct CDR3 sequences, 8.4% of which appear only once. V usage is TRBV9 and J usage is TRBJ2-1; maybe TRBD2 (6 bases). The TCR was taken from a male patient aged 2 to 10 who had a stem cell transplant for acute myeloid leukemia, so the T cells may come from the graft donor. Material: PBMCs, mostly from graft donor cells, obtained 360 days after TCRalphabeta/CD19-depleted stem cell transplant. CDR3 nucleotides: TGTGCCAGCAGCCCGAGATCAGGCGCGGGAAGTTATGAGCAGTTCTTC. Protein: CASSPRSGAGSYEQFF.